This T cell receptor (beta chain) came from a study of blood T cell repertoires in COVID-19 (dated by TCRdb to about 2020). Broadly, across the study: Samples from collaborators originated in the United States, Italy and Spain and spanned both the acute and convalescent phases of COVID-19. Samples came from the ongoing ImmuneRACE study (first 160 participants) plus 1,254 subjects from 6 global collaborators. The repertoires were released in a freely available public database intended as a resource for research on the immune response to SARS-CoV-2. The material from the prospective study consisted of cDNA or gDNA derived from T cells, B-cell-depleted T cells, or PBMCs. Deeply sampled blood TCRbeta repertoires from subjects exposed to, actively infected with, or recovered from COVID-19 were included in the dataset. Sample metadata almost always included a de-identified subject ID, COVID-19 status, age in years and sex. Where available, HLA class I and class II types were obtained from metadata supplied by the sample provider rather than from assay-based typing.

The collaborating institutions used their own protocols to collect whole blood in K2EDTA tubes. For TCRbeta analysis, collaborator samples were shipped as frozen whole blood, as isolated PBMCs, or as DNA extracted from either sample type. V loses 5 bases of germline sequence and J loses 0 bases, and the interval between the two ends is 14 bases. CDR1 and CDR2 were assigned from the germline V gene as SGHVS and FQNEAQ. The CDR3 numbers 16 residues from cysteine through phenylalanine. Only the CDR3 portion is preserved as DNA: 48 bases, with reading frame beginning at the first base. TCRbeta CDR3 regions were amplified from genomic DNA by means of the immunoSEQ Assay, a bias-controlled multiplex PCR. In the authors' own workflow: The number of nucleated cells in each sample was estimated by amplification of reference gene primers within the assay. To quantify the absolute abundance of each unique TCRbeta CDR3 rearrangement, sequence reads were collapsed and filtered. For each sample, productive Simpson clonality was calculated by taking the square root of Simpson's diversity index across productive rearrangements. In its TCRdb copy, this immuneACCESS table keeps in-frame sequences only and misses some clones. Where compared with another copy, unresolved V genes explain less than half of these, and the others have no known cause. V, J and clone size were drawn from that table, and D and trimming were deduced from the DNA. For this sample the table gives nearly 110,000 clones, of which approximately 84% were detected only once. The top ten clonotypes cover around 15% of the sample.

Summary of the overall study and its limitations: Clinical and demographic metadata were provided uncurated, with the amount varying by source and participant.

This clone appeared a single time. Its binding antigen is unknown. Qualities for individual bases were not recorded, and no much larger clone is one base off. The rearrangement combines TRBV7-8 with TRBJ2-1; the D gene cannot be resolved reliably. Input material: peripheral blood. This receptor was obtained from a woman aged 60 to 75 with acute or convalescent COVID-19. The DNA sequence is TGTGCCAGCAGCCGGGTAACGGGTAGCTCCTACAATGAGCAGTTCTTC. It translates as CASSRVTGSSYNEQFF.